Here is one T cell receptor beta chain with its context. The data derive from a study of shared clonotypes between healthy human individuals. The germline V gene encodes CDR1 MNHEY and CDR2 SMNVEV (reference sequence). This CDR3 has 13 amino acids. V gave up 3 bases and J gave up 1 base, with 7 bases separating them. In the authors' workflow: ImmunoSEQ output lacked quality scores and full-length reads, limiting matched filtering. Clones were read by immunoSEQ multiplex PCR, and TCRdb kept only the in-frame ones, dropping some. V and J calls and clone size are those listed in that table; D and trimming were worked out from the DNA. Of around 430,000 clones in the sample, about four fifths were seen once.

The V and J genes are TRBV27 and TRBJ2-7; possibly TRBD1 for D (5 bases). Sequencing used PBMCs. This sequence was found in a woman aged 40-49 years in good health. Some clones in this sample may be carry-over from other donors' samples. This CDR3 is CASSLDISYEQYF. DNA of the CDR3: TGTGCCAGCAGTTTGGACATATCCTACGAGCAGTACTTC.